What follows is one T cell receptor beta chain and its context. The antigen remains undetermined. 60 Vbeta and 13 Jbeta primers were used in PCR. The data were produced by immunoSEQ multiplex PCR, yet TCRdb's version contains in-frame clones alone and is incomplete. This table holds about 94,000 clones, roughly three quarters found once. With 4 bases clipped from V and 9 bases from J, the junction kept 9 bases outside the gene matches. CDR1 is LNHDA and CDR2 is SQIVND in the germline V gene (reference sequence). This CDR3 is 16 amino acids long. This entry belongs to a study of cytomegalovirus exposure and HLA in healthy donors. Study-level results: Cytomegalovirus status was reportedly diagnosed by the classifier with high sensitivity and specificity.

This clonotype was obtained from a woman aged 40 to 55 in good health and CMV-seronegative. The chain recombines TRBV19 with TRBJ1-6; the match to TRBD1 covers 10 bases. Sequenced material: PBMCs. This CDR3 reads CASSTRNRDRGSPLHF. CDR3 DNA: TGTGCCAGTAGTACCCGAAACCGGGACAGGGGTTCACCCCTCCACTTT.